Listed here are 25 T cell receptor beta chains from one sample, sequenced in a study of PD-1 blockade in mismatch repair-deficient tumors. Assay used: immunoSEQ multiplex PCR; TCRdb lists only in-frame clones, some missing. Of around 130,000 clones listed, approximately 91% are singletons. Sequencing was performed on peripheral blood, taken approximately 73 weeks after starting pembrolizumab. Receptors were obtained from an adult with mismatch repair-deficient cancer.

The V gene is TRBV27, the J gene TRBJ2-7; 9 bases map to TRBD1. With 6 bases clipped from V and 2 bases from J, the junction kept 5 bases outside the gene matches. The CDR3 consists of 14 residues. Per the germline V gene, CDR1 is MNHEY and CDR2 is SMNVEV (reference sequence). Written as DNA, the CDR3 is TGTGCCAGCAGCCGGGGACAGGGACCCTACGAGCAGTACTTC. This codes for CASSRGQGPYEQYF.

The V gene is TRBV4-2, the J gene TRBJ2-3, with TRBD2 identical over 9 bases. The V gene end was trimmed by 4 bases and the J gene end by 2 bases; junction bases not matched to a gene: 7. Germline CDR1 is LGHNA and CDR2 is YNFKEQ. CDR3 length: 16 residues. Here the CDR3 DNA reads TGTGCCAGCAGCCTTAAGCCGGGACTAGCCACAGATACGCAGTATTTT. Protein product: CASSLKPGLATDTQYF.

The sample holds a few counts of this clone. The CDR3 nucleotides read TGCGCCAGCAACATACGTGGACAGGGGGGCGAGGAAAGGACTGAAGCTTTCTTT. The encoded protein is CASNIRGQGGEERTEAFF. The rearrangement uses TRBV4-1 and TRBJ1-1; 10 positions agree with TRBD1. In germline, CDR1 is MGHRA, CDR2 YSYEKL. Trimming cost V 7 bases and J 5 bases; bases outside gene matches: 19. This CDR3 has 18 amino acids.

In this sample, this clone turned up once. The V call is TRBV6-6, the J call TRBJ2-3; 7 nucleotides line up with TRBD2. The V segment lost 5 bases and the J segment 1 base; nucleotides outside the gene matches: 9. Germline lookup yields CDR1 MNHNY and CDR2 SVGAGI (reference sequence). CDR3 size: 16 residues. The chain's CDR3 is CASSGLGLVGTDTQYF. CDR3 nucleotides: TGTGCCAGCAGTGGCCTTGGACTAGTGGGCACAGATACGCAGTATTTT.

This clone was seen only a few times. The V call is TRBV27, the J call TRBJ2-1; no clear D. The germline V and J ends were trimmed by 3 bases and 7 bases, with 10 bases remaining between them. Germline V CDR1 and CDR2: MNHEY, SMNVEV (reference sequence). This CDR3 is built from 13 residues. The CDR3: CASSFSGGNEQFF. CDR3 sequence (DNA): TGTGCCAGCAGTTTCTCAGGTGGGAATGAGCAGTTCTTC.

The chain links TRBV7-8 to TRBJ2-5; 10 nucleotides align to TRBD2. V lost 1 base to trimming and J lost 5 bases; unmatched junction nucleotides: 4. Germline assignment: CDR1 SGHVS and CDR2 FQNEAQ. CDR3 length equals 15 residues. The CDR3 region has the DNA TGTGCCAGCAGCTTAGGCGGTAGCGGGAGGGAGACCCAGTACTTC. Protein product: CASSLGGSGRETQYF. The full variable domain, with the rest looked up from reference TRBV7-8 and TRBJ2-5, is GAGVSQSPRYKVAKRGQDVALRCDPISGHVSLFWYQQALGQGPEFLTYFQNEAQLDKSGLPSDRFFAERPEGSVSTLKIQRTQQEDSAVYLCASSLGGSGRETQYFGPGTRLLVL.

This clone appeared once. The chain employs TRBV29-1 and TRBJ1-3, with D unclear. The CDR3 extends over 12 amino acids. The V end was cut by 5 bases, the J end by 0 bases, with 5 bases between. CDR1 is SQVTM, CDR2 ANQGSEA, per germline. CDR3 sequence (DNA): TGCAGCGTTACGTACTCTGGAAACACCATATATTTT. Translated, it gives CSVTYSGNTIYF. The full variable domain, in which reference TRBV29-1 and TRBJ1-3 provide the parts outside the CDR3, is SAVISQKPSRDICQRGTSLTIQCQVDSQVTMMFWYRQQPGQSLTLIATANQGSEATYESGFVIDKFPISRPNLTFSTLTVSNMSPEDSSIYLCSVTYSGNTIYFGEGSWLTVV.

The genes are TRBV19 and TRBJ2-5; 9 nucleotides match TRBD1. The CDR3 is 15 amino acids. Trimming at V came to 11 bases and at J to 4 bases, leaving 14 bases not matched to a gene. The germline V gene has CDR1 LNHDA and CDR2 SQIVND (reference sequence). This CDR3 is CAQNLNRGRGETQYF. As DNA, the CDR3 is TGTGCCCAAAATCTCAACAGGGGGCGAGGAGAGACCCAGTACTTC.

As for this clone: A read error may account for a junction end that differs from germline. The genes are TRBV11-2 and TRBJ2-7; D is perhaps TRBD2 (6 bases). The CDR3 runs 15 residues. Germline V gene lookup returns CDR1 SGHAT and CDR2 FQNNGV. This CDR3 reads CASSLDLTVGRPPDF. The CDR3 DNA sequence: TGTGCCAGCAGCTTAGATCTAACGGTGGGGAGGCCCCCGGACTTC.

CDR3 region: CASSFPRSSYEQYF. The CDR3 bases are TGTGCCAGCAGTTTCCCCAGGAGCTCCTACGAGCAGTACTTC. The chain combines TRBV28 with TRBJ2-7; no reliable D call. The V and J ends lost 3 bases and 0 bases respectively, with 9 bases between them. CDR1 and CDR2 from the germline V gene are MDHEN and SYDVKM. The CDR3 is 14 amino acids.

The J gene is TRBJ2-5, the V gene TRBV4-2; tentatively, D is TRBD1 or TRBD2 (5 bases each). Germline V lookup: CDR1 LGHNA, CDR2 YNFKEQ. There are 13 residues in the CDR3. The V end lost 2 bases, the J end lost 6 bases, and 10 bases lay between the germline ends. The CDR3 loop is CASSQTGTKTQYF. CDR3 coding DNA: TGTGCCAGCAGCCAAACCGGGACGAAGACCCAGTACTTC.

The chain has TRBV30 and TRBJ2-2; D not certain. The CDR3 totals 15 residues. Germline CDR1 GTSNPN, CDR2 SVGIG (reference sequence). Trimming stripped 4 bases from V and 1 base from J, with 13 bases between. Here the CDR3 reads CAWNSMGLNTGELFF. Written as DNA, the CDR3 is TGTGCCTGGAATAGTATGGGCTTGAACACCGGGGAGCTGTTTTTT.

The chain couples TRBV27 to TRBJ1-1, with 7 nucleotides matching TRBD1. This CDR3 has 16 amino acids. V lost 5 bases and J lost 1; bases outside the gene matches: 10. Germline V gives CDR1 MNHEY, CDR2 SMNVEV (reference sequence). This chain's CDR3 is CASSQMGQPGNTEAFF. The DNA of the CDR3 is TGTGCCAGCAGTCAAATGGGACAGCCGGGGAACACTGAAGCTTTCTTT.

The chain joins TRBV10-2 to TRBJ2-1; 7 bases line up with TRBD2. CDR3 size: 15 residues. The V and J ends lost 3 bases and 7 bases, in that order; junction bases with no gene match: 9. Looked up from germline, CDR1 is WSHSY and CDR2 is SAAADI. The CDR3 here is CASSDQAGVGNEQFF. The CDR3 bases are TGCGCCAGCAGTGATCAGGCGGGAGTGGGGAATGAGCAGTTCTTC.

This chain connects TRBV2 to TRBJ2-7; perhaps TRBD2 as D (5 bases). Germline CDR1 reads SNHLY; CDR2 reads FYNNEI. The CDR3 sequence is 15 residues long. Between the trimmed V and J ends, which lost 8 bases and 0 bases, there was a span of 17 bases. CDR3 coding DNA: TGTGCCAGCGTCGACCCGGGATTAGCCTCCTACGAGCAGTACTTC. Translation: CASVDPGLASYEQYF.

V usage is TRBV12-5 and J usage is TRBJ2-5; 9 bases are a match to TRBD2. The CDR3 contains 17 residues. V shed 2 bases and J 6 bases; nucleotides not matched to a gene: 13. Germline CDR1 reads LGHNT; CDR2 reads FRNRAP. This CDR3 reads CASGLSYPSGIIKTQYF. CDR3 nucleotide sequence: TGTGCTAGTGGTTTGTCCTACCCTAGCGGGATAATTAAGACCCAGTACTTC.

This chain's CDR3 is CASNLSGRGTDTQYF. For the CDR3, the DNA is TGTGCCAGCAACCTTAGCGGGAGGGGCACAGATACGCAGTATTTT. This chain connects TRBV28 to TRBJ2-3, with 11 bases aligning to TRBD2. Germline V gene data show CDR1 as MDHEN and CDR2 as SYDVKM. J was trimmed by 1 base and V by 7 bases; bases with no gene match: 4. The CDR3 has 15 residues.

This clone was counted a single time. The gene calls are TRBV10-3 and TRBJ2-5, with 11 positions matching TRBD2. The germline gives CDR1 ENHRY, CDR2 SYGVKD. The V and J ends lost 3 bases and 2 bases, in that order; junction bases with no gene match: 5. The CDR3 spans 16 residues. CDR3 sequence reads: CAISDGLAGGQETQYF. The DNA for the CDR3 is TGTGCCATCAGTGACGGGCTAGCGGGAGGACAAGAGACCCAGTACTTC.

V usage is TRBV19 and J usage is TRBJ1-3, with D unclear. The CDR3 spans 15 residues. The ends were cut back, 1 base at V and 2 bases at J, with 9 bases in the middle. CDR1 is LNHDA and CDR2 is SQIVND in the germline V gene (reference sequence). The CDR3 DNA follows: TGTGCCAGTAGTATAGGAGGCACCACTGGAAACACCATATATTTT. Amino acids: CASSIGGTTGNTIYF.

The chain links TRBV28 to TRBJ2-2, with D unclear. Trimming took off 3 bases at V and 1 base at J, with 15 bases between the two ends. Germline lookup yields CDR1 MDHEN and CDR2 SYDVKM. The CDR3 has 17 residues. Written as DNA, the CDR3 is TGTGCCAGCAGTTTCCCCCCCCGCCGGGTGAACACCGGGGAGCTGTTTTTT. It yields the protein CASSFPPRRVNTGELFF. The full variable domain, with the rest looked up from reference TRBV28 and TRBJ2-2, is DVKVTQSSRYLVKRTGEKVFLECVQDMDHENMFWYRQDPGLGLRLIYFSYDVKMKEKGDIPEGYSVSREKKERFSLILESASTNQTSMYLCASSFPPRRVNTGELFFGEGSRLTVL.

This clone was detected only once. The CDR3 DNA reads as TGTGCCAGTAGTGAGATAGCGGGAGTCAGGGAGACCCAGTACTTC. Protein: CASSEIAGVRETQYF. The chain is built from TRBV19 and TRBJ2-5; 9 bases agree with TRBD2. The V and J ends lost 5 bases and 5 bases, in that order; junction bases with no gene match: 9. Germline V gene lookup returns CDR1 LNHDA and CDR2 SQIVND (reference sequence). The CDR3 runs 15 residues. The full variable domain, its missing parts supplied by reference TRBV19 and TRBJ2-5, is DGGITQSPKYLFRKEGQNVTLSCEQNLNHDAMYWYRQDPGQGLRLIYYSQIVNDFQKGDIAEGYSVSREKKESFPLTVTSAQKNPTAFYLCASSEIAGVRETQYFGPGTRLLVL.

The gene calls are TRBV5-1 and TRBJ2-1; D tentatively reads TRBD1 or TRBD2 (5 bases each). Trimming pared 0 bases from V and 8 bases from J, leaving 21 bases between. The CDR3 is made up of 17 amino acids. Germline V gene sequence: CDR1 SGHRS, CDR2 YFSETQ. Here the CDR3 reads CASSLAYGTPGKDEQFF. In nucleotides, the CDR3 is TGCGCCAGCAGCTTGGCCTATGGGACCCCAGGGAAGGATGAGCAGTTCTTC.

V and J are TRBV5-1 and TRBJ1-1; 7 nucleotides line up with TRBD1. Germline lookup yields CDR1 SGHRS and CDR2 YFSETQ. Losses at the gene ends were 4 bases for V and 5 bases for J; bases not matched to a gene: 8. This CDR3 contains 14 residues. Here the CDR3 reads CASSPTGAYTEAFF. Written as DNA, the CDR3 is TGCGCCAGCAGCCCAACAGGGGCTTATACTGAAGCTTTCTTT.

This sequence joins TRBV2 and TRBJ1-2; D not resolved. CDR1 and CDR2 from the germline V gene are SNHLY and FYNNEI. CDR3 length equals 20 residues. Trimming cost V 0 bases and J 7 bases, with 30 bases left between them. CDR3 coding DNA: TGTGCCAGCAGTGAAGCACTTATTGTCGTCCGGACTAGCGCGCCCCGTGGCTACACCTTC. This gives the protein CASSEALIVVRTSAPRGYTF.

The V gene is TRBV9, the J gene TRBJ2-7; possibly TRBD2 for D (5 bases). Germline values: CDR1 SGDLS, CDR2 YYNGEE. This CDR3 comprises 13 residues. The V gene lost 0 bases and the J gene lost 6 bases, with 10 bases spanning the gap. This chain's CDR3 is CASSVALATEQYF. In DNA form, the CDR3 reads TGTGCCAGCAGCGTAGCTTTAGCGACCGAGCAGTACTTC.